Following are 4 T cell receptor beta chains from one sample sequenced in a study of cytomegalovirus exposure and HLA in healthy donors. PCR involved 60 Vbeta and 13 Jbeta primers. Data came from immunoSEQ multiplex PCR; TCRdb stores just in-frame clones and leaves some out. The sample records roughly 220,000 clones, roughly 80% being singletons. The sample was PBMCs. These TCRs come from a man aged 45 to 65 in good health and CMV-seronegative.

V usage is TRBV19 and J usage is TRBJ2-5; 14 positions match TRBD2. Trimming cost V 9 bases and J 4 bases; bases outside gene matches: 1. The germline V gene encodes CDR1 LNHDA and CDR2 SQIVND (reference sequence). The CDR3 consists of 13 residues. CDR3 nucleotide sequence: TGTGCCAGCGGGACTAGCGGGAGAGAGACCCAGTACTTC. Protein: CASGTSGRETQYF. The variable domain in full, completed from reference TRBV19 and TRBJ2-5, reads DGGITQSPKYLFRKEGQNVTLSCEQNLNHDAMYWYRQDPGQGLRLIYYSQIVNDFQKGDIAEGYSVSREKKESFPLTVTSAQKNPTAFYLCASGTSGRETQYFGPGTRLLVL.

This chain links TRBV5-1 with TRBJ2-5, with 7 bases identical to TRBD1. The V and J ends lost 4 bases and 3 bases, in that order; junction bases with no gene match: 3. Germline V CDR1 and CDR2: SGHRS, YFSETQ. CDR3 length equals 13 residues. CDR3 amino acids: CASSRQGEETQYF. CDR3 coding DNA: TGCGCCAGCAGCCGACAGGGTGAAGAGACCCAGTACTTC.

The J gene is TRBJ2-3, the V gene TRBV6-1, with TRBD2 matching 8 bases. V shed 0 bases and J 2 bases; nucleotides not matched to a gene: 7. This CDR3 spans 17 amino acids. Per the germline V gene, CDR1 is MNHNS and CDR2 is SASEGT. This CDR3 is CASSEAGTRSFTDTQYF. The CDR3 DNA sequence: TGTGCCAGCAGTGAAGCCGGGACTAGGAGTTTCACAGATACGCAGTATTTT.

To note about this clone: The germline gene is not matched at one end of the junction; a read error may be the cause. The chain is built from TRBV11-3 and TRBJ2-7; 7 bases align to TRBD1. The CDR3 length is 15 residues. Germline values: CDR1 SGHNT, CDR2 YENEEA. The CDR3 sequence is CASSLGQGDSSEQYF. CDR3 bases: TGTGCCAGCAGCTTAGGACAGGGAGACTCCTCCGAGCAGTACTTC.